This TCR beta chain appears in the sequencing data of a study of T cells in Graves' hyperthyroidism and ophthalmopathy. Amplification yielded TCR beta CDR3 regions, with RNA transcripts as the source. Using the HTBI primer set, a first-round RT-PCR was run on the TCR CDR3. TCRdb independently ran MiXCR on the multiplex PCR reads; one entry per CDR3 protein. The sample carries 300,000 to 350,000 distinct CDR3 sequences, roughly 17% recorded once. This clonotype was found many times. The sequence derives from a man aged 30 to 45 with Graves' hyperthyroidism. Sequenced sample: blood.

The CDR3 region has the DNA TGTGCCAGCAGCTTAACAGGGGTCGGCACTGAAGCTTTCTTT. It translates to CASSLTGVGTEAFF. V usage is TRBV7-3 and J usage is TRBJ1-1, with D perhaps matching TRBD1 (5 bases). Germline V CDR1 and CDR2: SGHTA, FQGTGA. V was pared by 0 bases and J by 4 bases, with 9 bases between. This CDR3 contains 14 residues.